The subject of this entry is one T cell receptor beta chain. The antigen remains unidentified. At one end the junction does not follow the germline gene, possibly because of a read error. The CDR3 is 12 amino acids. Germline lookup yields CDR1 SQVTM and CDR2 ANQGSEA. This sample is part of a study of T cell responses to AZD1222 COVID-19 vaccine. Sequencing used immunoSEQ multiplex PCR; TCRdb keeps in-frame clones, though not all of them. The data show roughly 80,000 clones, with about nine tenths seen just once and less than 6% held by the top ten. Overall study results and limits: Spike was spanned by vaccine-associated CD4 TCRs, which were dominant at 160-218 and 743-854.

The chain uses TRBV29-1 and TRBJ2-1, with a tentative D call TRBD2 (7 bases). This specimen was peripheral blood, taken 28 days after the second AZD1222 dose. The source is an adult who received the AZD1222 COVID-19 vaccine. The DNA for the CDR3 is TGCAGCATTCTTGGGCTTGCGGAGGGGGGGGTCTTC. Its translation: CSILGLAEGGVF.